This T cell receptor beta chain was identified in a study of beta chain features in type 1 diabetes. Across the study: Taken together, all samples contributed around 100 million examined sorted cells. Overall study findings and caveats: Any HLA-type effect on TCRB rearrangement remained unresolved here.

This clone was seen more than once but under ten times. No antigen is known for it. Trimming cost V 6 bases and J 4 bases; bases outside gene matches: 7. This CDR3 region has 14 residues. Germline V gene lookup returns CDR1 MDHEN and CDR2 SYDVKM. What was sequenced were expressed TCRB transcripts, since all of the isolated RNA had been reverse transcribed. Generated by immunoSEQ multiplex PCR, the TCRdb table keeps only in-frame clones and is missing some. The table has approximately 250,000 clones, over 8.5% seen once; the top ten hold around 0.037%. Over 95% purity was reached by all sorted populations.

The sequence came from a woman between 18 and 30 years old in good health. Sequenced sample: naive CD4+ T cells from blood. The V call is TRBV28, the J call TRBJ1-2, with 8 bases matching TRBD1. CDR3 sequence (DNA): TGTGCCAGCAGGACGGACAGGGATGCCTATGGCTACACCTTC. Its translation is CASRTDRDAYGYTF.